These T cell receptor beta chains were read from a single sample in a study of OX40 agonist ivuxolimab in advanced cancers. Profiling relied on immunoSEQ multiplex PCR, and the TCRdb table lists in-frame clones only, not all of them. In the table there are 45,000 or so clones, more than 80% of which are singletons. Sequenced material: CD4+ or CD8+ T cells sorted from blood, taken in a trial of the OX40 agonist ivuxolimab. The receptor set was obtained from an adult with an advanced solid tumor such as melanoma, head and neck, liver or kidney cancer. Both conserved end residues are part of each CDR3.

length,V,J,CDR3
15,TRBV7-2,TRBJ2-7,CASSLLAGEYYEQYF
16,TRBV5-4,TRBJ2-7,CASSVQLGSSSYEQYF
14,TRBV5-6,TRBJ2-7,CASSLAGGTYEQYF
15,TRBV5-1,TRBJ1-2,CASSLAPGSSDGYTF
14,TRBV5-6,TRBJ2-1,CASSPTGGGYEQFF
15,TRBV11-2,TRBJ2-3,CASSLDALGTDTQYF
13,TRBV28,TRBJ1-5,CANGGGGNQPQHF
15,TRBV18,TRBJ2-1,CASSPGTGTYNEQFF
18,TRBV5-1,TRBJ2-5,CASSIFTVAGDWLSAQYF
13,TRBV14,TRBJ1-1,CASSQDWNTEAFF
13,TRBV6-4,TRBJ2-2,CASSPFGTGELFF
16,TRBV14,TRBJ2-7,CASSQDTPSGVYEQYF
13,TRBV29-1,TRBJ1-1,CSVTPRENTEAFF
15,TRBV4-3,TRBJ1-2,CASSDSGTGGYGYTF
17,TRBV18,TRBJ1-1,CASSPRVTGGSDTEAFF
16,TRBV28,TRBJ2-7,CASTNLRGRRAGEQYF
16,TRBV6-6,TRBJ1-4,CASSSAQGTTNEKLFF